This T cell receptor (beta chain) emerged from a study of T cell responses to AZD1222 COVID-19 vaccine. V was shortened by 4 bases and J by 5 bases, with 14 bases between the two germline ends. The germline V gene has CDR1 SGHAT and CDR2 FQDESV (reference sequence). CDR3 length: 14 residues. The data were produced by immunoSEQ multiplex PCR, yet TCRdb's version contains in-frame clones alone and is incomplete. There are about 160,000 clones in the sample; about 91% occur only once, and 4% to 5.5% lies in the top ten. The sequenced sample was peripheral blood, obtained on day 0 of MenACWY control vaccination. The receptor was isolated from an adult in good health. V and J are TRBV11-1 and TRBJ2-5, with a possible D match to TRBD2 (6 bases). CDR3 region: CASSWRATGETQYF. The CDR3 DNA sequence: TGTGCCAGCAGCTGGAGGGCAACGGGGGAGACCCAGTACTTC.